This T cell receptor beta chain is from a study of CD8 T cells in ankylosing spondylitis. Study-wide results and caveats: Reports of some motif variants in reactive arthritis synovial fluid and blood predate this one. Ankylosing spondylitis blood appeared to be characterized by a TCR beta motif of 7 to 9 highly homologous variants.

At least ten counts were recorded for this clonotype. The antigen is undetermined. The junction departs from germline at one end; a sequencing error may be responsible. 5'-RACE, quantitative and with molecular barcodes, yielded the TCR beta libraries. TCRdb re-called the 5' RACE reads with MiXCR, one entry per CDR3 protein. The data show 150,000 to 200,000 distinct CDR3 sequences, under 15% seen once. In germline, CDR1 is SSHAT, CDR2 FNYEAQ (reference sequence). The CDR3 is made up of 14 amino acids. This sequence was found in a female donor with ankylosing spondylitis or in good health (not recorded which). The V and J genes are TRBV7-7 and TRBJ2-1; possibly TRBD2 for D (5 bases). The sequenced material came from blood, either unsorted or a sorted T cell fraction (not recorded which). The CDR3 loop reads CASSSGNVMGEQFF. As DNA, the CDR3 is TGTGCTAGCAGCTCCGGGAACGTTATGGGTGAGCAGTTCTTC.